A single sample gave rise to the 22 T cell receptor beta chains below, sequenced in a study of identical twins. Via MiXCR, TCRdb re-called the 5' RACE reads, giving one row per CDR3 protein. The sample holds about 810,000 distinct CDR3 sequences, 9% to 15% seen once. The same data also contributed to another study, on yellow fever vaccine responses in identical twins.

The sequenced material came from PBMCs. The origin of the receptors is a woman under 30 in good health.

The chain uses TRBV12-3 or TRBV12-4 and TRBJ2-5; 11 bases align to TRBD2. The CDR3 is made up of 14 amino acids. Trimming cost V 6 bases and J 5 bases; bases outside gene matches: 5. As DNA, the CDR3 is TGTGCCAGCAGGCATAGCGGGAGGGGGGAGACCCAGTACTTC. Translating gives CASRHSGRGETQYF.

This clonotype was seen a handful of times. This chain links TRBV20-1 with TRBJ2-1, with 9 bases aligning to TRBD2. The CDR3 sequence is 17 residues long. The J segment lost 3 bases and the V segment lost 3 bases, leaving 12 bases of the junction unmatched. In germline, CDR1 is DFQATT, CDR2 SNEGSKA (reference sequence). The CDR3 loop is CSASSPPGGGVYNEQFF. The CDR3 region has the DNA TGCAGTGCTAGCTCCCCTCCCGGCGGGGGGGTCTACAATGAGCAGTTCTTC.

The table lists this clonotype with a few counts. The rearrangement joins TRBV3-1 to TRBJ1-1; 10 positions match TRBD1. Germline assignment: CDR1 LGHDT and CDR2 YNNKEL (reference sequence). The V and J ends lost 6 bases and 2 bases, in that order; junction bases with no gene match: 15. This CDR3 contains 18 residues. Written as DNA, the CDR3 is TGTGCCAGCAGAGCAGCCCGGGACAGGGGAAGGAACAACACTGAAGCTTTCTTT. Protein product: CASRAARDRGRNNTEAFF.

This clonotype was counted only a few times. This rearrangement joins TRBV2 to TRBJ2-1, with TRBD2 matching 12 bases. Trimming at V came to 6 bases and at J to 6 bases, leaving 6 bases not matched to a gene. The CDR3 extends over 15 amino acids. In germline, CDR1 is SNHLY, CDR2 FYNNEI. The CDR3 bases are TGTGCCAGCAGCCTGACTAGCGGGAGATCCAATGAGCAGTTCTTC. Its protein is CASSLTSGRSNEQFF.

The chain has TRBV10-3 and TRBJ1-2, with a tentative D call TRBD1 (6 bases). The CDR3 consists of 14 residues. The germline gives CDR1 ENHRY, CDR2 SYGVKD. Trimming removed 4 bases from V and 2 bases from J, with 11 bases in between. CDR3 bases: TGTGCCATCAGTGGGACAGATGGAAACTATGGCTACACCTTC. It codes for CAISGTDGNYGYTF.

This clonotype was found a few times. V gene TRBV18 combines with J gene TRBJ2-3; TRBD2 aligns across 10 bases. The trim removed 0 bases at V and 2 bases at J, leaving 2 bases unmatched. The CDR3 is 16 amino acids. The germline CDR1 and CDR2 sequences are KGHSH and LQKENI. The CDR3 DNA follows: TGTGCCAGCTCACCACCGACTAGCGGGCCCACAGATACGCAGTATTTT. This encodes CASSPPTSGPTDTQYF.

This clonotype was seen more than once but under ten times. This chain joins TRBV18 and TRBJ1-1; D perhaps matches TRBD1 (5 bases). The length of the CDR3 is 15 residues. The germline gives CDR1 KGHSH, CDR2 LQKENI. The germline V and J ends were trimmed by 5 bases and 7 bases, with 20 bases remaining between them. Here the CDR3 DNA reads TGTGCCAGCTCATACGCCCGGACTGGGGGAGGTGAAGCTTTCTTT. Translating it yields CASSYARTGGGEAFF.

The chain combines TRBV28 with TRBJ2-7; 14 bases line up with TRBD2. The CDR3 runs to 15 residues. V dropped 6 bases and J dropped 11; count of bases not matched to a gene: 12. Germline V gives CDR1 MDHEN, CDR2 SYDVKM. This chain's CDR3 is CASSQGLAGVRAEYF. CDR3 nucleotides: TGTGCCAGCAGCCAGGGACTAGCGGGAGTTCGGGCCGAGTACTTC.

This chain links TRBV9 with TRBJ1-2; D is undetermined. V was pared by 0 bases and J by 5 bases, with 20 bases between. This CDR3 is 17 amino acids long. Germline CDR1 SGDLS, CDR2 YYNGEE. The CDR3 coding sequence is TGTGCCAGCAGCGTAGAAGACGGTCCTAGGAGGAGGTATGGCTACACCTTC. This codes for CASSVEDGPRRRYGYTF.

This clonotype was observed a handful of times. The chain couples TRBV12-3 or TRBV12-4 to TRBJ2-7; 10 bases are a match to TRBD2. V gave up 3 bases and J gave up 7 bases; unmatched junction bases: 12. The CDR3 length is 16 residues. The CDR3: CASSFLAGVLTGEQYF. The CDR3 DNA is TGTGCCAGCAGTTTCCTAGCGGGGGTCCTTACGGGGGAGCAGTACTTC.

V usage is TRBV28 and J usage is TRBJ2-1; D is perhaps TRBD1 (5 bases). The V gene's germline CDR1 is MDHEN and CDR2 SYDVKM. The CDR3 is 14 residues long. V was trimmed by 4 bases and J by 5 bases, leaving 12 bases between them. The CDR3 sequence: CASSSPDRDNEQFF. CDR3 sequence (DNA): TGTGCCAGCAGTTCTCCCGACAGAGACAATGAGCAGTTCTTC. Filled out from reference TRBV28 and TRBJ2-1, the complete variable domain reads DVKVTQSSRYLVKRTGEKVFLECVQDMDHENMFWYRQDPGLGLRLIYFSYDVKMKEKGDIPEGYSVSREKKERFSLILESASTNQTSMYLCASSSPDRDNEQFFGPGTRLTVL.

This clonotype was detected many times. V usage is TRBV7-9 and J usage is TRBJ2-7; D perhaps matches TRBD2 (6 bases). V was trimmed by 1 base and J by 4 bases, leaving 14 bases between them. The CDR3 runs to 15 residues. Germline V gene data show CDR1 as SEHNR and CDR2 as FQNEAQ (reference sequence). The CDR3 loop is CASSLGGLEGYEQYV. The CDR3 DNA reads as TGTGCCAGCAGCTTAGGAGGTTTGGAGGGTTACGAGCAGTACGTC.

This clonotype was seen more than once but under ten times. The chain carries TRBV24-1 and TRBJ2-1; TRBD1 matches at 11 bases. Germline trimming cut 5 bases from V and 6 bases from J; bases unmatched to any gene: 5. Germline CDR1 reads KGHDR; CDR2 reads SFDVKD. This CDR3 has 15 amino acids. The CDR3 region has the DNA TGTGCCACCAGTGTAGGGACAGGGGGGATCAATGAGCAGTTCTTC. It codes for CATSVGTGGINEQFF.

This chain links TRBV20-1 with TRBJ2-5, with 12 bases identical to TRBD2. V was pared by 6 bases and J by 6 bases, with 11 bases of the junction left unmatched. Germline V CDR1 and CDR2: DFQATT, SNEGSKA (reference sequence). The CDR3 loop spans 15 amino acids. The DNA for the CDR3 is TGCAGTGCGAAACCTCTAGCGGGAGGGCCGAAGACCCAGTACTTC. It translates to CSAKPLAGGPKTQYF.

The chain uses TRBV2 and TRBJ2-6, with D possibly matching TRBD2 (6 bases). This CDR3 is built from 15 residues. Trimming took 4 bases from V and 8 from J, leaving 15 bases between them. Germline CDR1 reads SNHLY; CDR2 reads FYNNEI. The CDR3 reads CASSVFGGLTNVLTF. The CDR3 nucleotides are TGTGCCAGCAGTGTGTTTGGAGGGTTAACCAACGTCCTGACTTTC.

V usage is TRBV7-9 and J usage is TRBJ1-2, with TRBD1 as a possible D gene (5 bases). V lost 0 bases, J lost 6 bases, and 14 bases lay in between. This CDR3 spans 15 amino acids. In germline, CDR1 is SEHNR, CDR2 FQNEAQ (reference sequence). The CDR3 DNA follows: TGTGCCAGCAGCTTAGCGGCCGCAGGGACTGATGGCTACACCTTC. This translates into CASSLAAAGTDGYTF.

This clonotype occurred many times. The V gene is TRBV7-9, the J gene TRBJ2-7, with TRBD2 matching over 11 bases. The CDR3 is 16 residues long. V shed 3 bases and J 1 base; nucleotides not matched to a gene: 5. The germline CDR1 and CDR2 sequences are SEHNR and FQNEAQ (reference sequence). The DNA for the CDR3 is TGTGCCAGCAGCTTCCGTCTAGCGGGAGGATCCTACGAGCAGTACTTC. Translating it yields CASSFRLAGGSYEQYF.

CDR3 region: CASSLLSTTGAEQFF. The CDR3, as DNA: TGTGCCAGCAGTTTACTTTCTACAACAGGCGCTGAGCAGTTCTTC. The V call is TRBV27, the J call TRBJ2-1; the D gene is possibly TRBD1 (5 bases). The CDR3 sequence is 15 residues long. Per germline, CDR1 MNHEY and CDR2 SMNVEV (reference sequence). Trimming left V 2 bases short and J 9 bases short, with 17 bases between.

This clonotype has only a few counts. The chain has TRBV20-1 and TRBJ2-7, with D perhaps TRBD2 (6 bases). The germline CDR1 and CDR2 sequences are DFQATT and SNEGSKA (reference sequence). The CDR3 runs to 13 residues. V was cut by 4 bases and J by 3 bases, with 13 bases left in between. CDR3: CSATGRDFYEQYF. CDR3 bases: TGCAGTGCTACGGGTCGGGACTTCTACGAGCAGTACTTC.

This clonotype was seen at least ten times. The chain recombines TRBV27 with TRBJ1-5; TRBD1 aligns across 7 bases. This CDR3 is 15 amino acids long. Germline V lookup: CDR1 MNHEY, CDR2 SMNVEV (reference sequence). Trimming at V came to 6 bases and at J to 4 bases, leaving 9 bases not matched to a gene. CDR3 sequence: CASRAGTEPNQPQHF. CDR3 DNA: TGTGCCAGCAGGGCTGGGACAGAGCCTAATCAGCCCCAGCATTTT.

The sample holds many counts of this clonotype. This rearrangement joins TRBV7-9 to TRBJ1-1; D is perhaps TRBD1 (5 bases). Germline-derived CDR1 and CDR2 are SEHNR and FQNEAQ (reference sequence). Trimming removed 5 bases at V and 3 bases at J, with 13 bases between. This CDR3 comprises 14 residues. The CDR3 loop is CASSALGLDTEAFF. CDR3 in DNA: TGTGCCAGCAGCGCCTTGGGACTCGACACTGAAGCTTTCTTT.

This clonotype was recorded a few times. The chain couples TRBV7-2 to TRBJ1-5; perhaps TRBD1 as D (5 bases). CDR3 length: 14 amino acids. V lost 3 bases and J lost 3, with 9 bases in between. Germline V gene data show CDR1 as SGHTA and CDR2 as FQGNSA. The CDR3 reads CASSFPGHNQPQHF. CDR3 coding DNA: TGTGCCAGCAGCTTCCCAGGACACAATCAGCCCCAGCATTTT.